The present T cell receptor beta chain was sequenced within a study of blood T cell repertoires in COVID-19. Some clones are missing from TCRdb's copy, which holds only in-frame ones; the method was immunoSEQ multiplex PCR. This table has more than 200,000 clones, approximately 86% appearing once. The sample taken for sequencing was peripheral blood. The receptor was isolated from a woman aged 80 or over with active or convalescent COVID-19.

CDR3 protein: CASSYLAGLRNSPLHF. The CDR3 nucleotides are TGTGCCAGCAGTTACCTCGCGGGCCTACGAAATTCACCCCTCCACTTT. The chain uses TRBV6-5 and TRBJ1-6; D unclear. The CDR3 is 16 residues long. V dropped 2 bases and J dropped 7 bases, with 15 bases sitting between them. Germline V CDR1 and CDR2: MNHEY, SVGAGI.